The 9 T cell receptor beta chains below come from one sample, sequenced in a study of blood T cells in healthy people across ages. A second PCR of 7 to 11 cycles used a sample-barcoded 5' primer and a J-beta primer mix. MiXCR was run by TCRdb on the 5' RACE reads, yielding one entry per CDR3 protein. This sample has hundreds of thousands of distinct CDR3 sequences, with roughly 47% found just once. The specimen was blood. All receptors come from a woman aged 55-70 years in good health.

This clonotype was detected only a few times. The chain uses TRBV10-3 and TRBJ2-3, with D unresolved. Germline lookup yields CDR1 ENHRY and CDR2 SYGVKD. V lost 0 bases to trimming and J lost 2 bases, with 6 bases between them. There are 14 residues in the CDR3. This chain's CDR3 is CAISESYNTDTQYF. The CDR3 region has the DNA TGTGCCATCAGTGAGTCTTATAACACAGATACGCAGTATTTT.

DNA of the CDR3: TGTGCCAGCAGCCCCGTCGGCGGGGGCACAGATACGCAGTATTTT. This sequence encodes CASSPVGGGTDTQYF. This chain uses TRBV6-1 with TRBJ2-3, with a tentative D call TRBD2 (6 bases). From germline, CDR1 is MNHNS and CDR2 SASEGT. This CDR3 is 15 amino acids long. V lost 6 bases and J lost 1, with 14 bases in between.

The V call is TRBV10-2, the J call TRBJ1-5; D may be TRBD1 (5 bases). V lost 3 bases and J lost 6, with 12 bases in between. CDR1 WSHSY and CDR2 SAAADI come from the germline V gene. The CDR3 contains 14 residues. The CDR3 sequence is CASSDYAGFQPQHF. The DNA for the CDR3 is TGCGCCAGCAGTGACTACGCAGGGTTTCAGCCCCAGCATTTT.

This rearrangement joins TRBV3-1 to TRBJ1-1; D remains unclear. The CDR3 extends over 13 amino acids. Germline CDR1 reads LGHDT; CDR2 reads YNNKEL (reference sequence). V was trimmed by 4 bases and J by 8 bases, leaving 14 bases between them. CDR3 in DNA: TGTGCCAGCAGCCCCCGCGGTGTGGGCGAAGCTTTCTTT. It specifies CASSPRGVGEAFF. Complete variable domain (other parts from reference TRBV3-1 and TRBJ1-1): DTAVSQTPKYLVTQMGNDKSIKCEQNLGHDTMYWYKQDSKKFLKIMFSYNNKELIINETVPNRFSPKSPDKAHLNLHINSLELGDSAVYFCASSPRGVGEAFFGQGTRLTVV.

The rearrangement joins TRBV20-1 to TRBJ2-4, with TRBD2 matching over 16 bases. Germline trimming cut 0 bases from V and 13 bases from J; bases unmatched to any gene: 21. The CDR3 is made up of 20 amino acids. The germline V gene encodes CDR1 DFQATT and CDR2 SNEGSKA (reference sequence). The CDR3: CSARDSGGTSGRGSYNEQYF. The CDR3 coding sequence is TGCAGTGCTAGAGATAGCGGGGGGACTAGCGGGAGGGGGTCCTACAATGAGCAGTACTTC.

The chain couples TRBV30 to TRBJ1-2; no reliable D call. From germline, CDR1 is GTSNPN and CDR2 SVGIG (reference sequence). The CDR3 has 13 residues. V lost 3 bases, J lost 2 bases, and 10 bases lay in between. The CDR3 loop reads CAWSTLSNYGYTF. Written as DNA, the CDR3 is TGTGCCTGGAGCACCCTGTCCAACTATGGCTACACCTTC.

The CDR3 here is CASSVSPGSDEQYF. For the CDR3, the DNA is TGTGCCAGCAGCGTAAGTCCGGGGAGTGACGAGCAGTACTTC. The V and J genes are TRBV9 and TRBJ2-7; tentatively, D is TRBD2 (5 bases). Germline assignment: CDR1 SGDLS and CDR2 YYNGEE. Deletions cut 1 base from V and 5 bases from J, with 13 bases between. The CDR3 runs to 14 residues.

A few counts support this clonotype. The chain links TRBV7-2 to TRBJ2-7, with 9 bases identical to TRBD1. This CDR3 comprises 15 residues. J was trimmed by 2 bases and V by 5 bases; bases with no gene match: 7. Germline V CDR1 and CDR2: SGHTA, FQGNSA. The CDR3 spells CASSGGTGRAYEQYF. The CDR3 DNA reads as TGTGCCAGCAGCGGTGGGACAGGGCGAGCCTACGAGCAGTACTTC.

This clonotype was seen only a few times. CDR3 nucleotide sequence: TGTGCCAGCAGATTGGGAACGGGACAGGCCTATGGCTACACCTTC. Translated: CASRLGTGQAYGYTF. This chain uses TRBV6-1 with TRBJ1-2; 8 nucleotides line up with TRBD1. Germline CDR1 is MNHNS and CDR2 is SASEGT. V trimming: 6 bases; J trimming: 4 bases; junction bases outside the gene matches: 10. This CDR3 has 15 residues.